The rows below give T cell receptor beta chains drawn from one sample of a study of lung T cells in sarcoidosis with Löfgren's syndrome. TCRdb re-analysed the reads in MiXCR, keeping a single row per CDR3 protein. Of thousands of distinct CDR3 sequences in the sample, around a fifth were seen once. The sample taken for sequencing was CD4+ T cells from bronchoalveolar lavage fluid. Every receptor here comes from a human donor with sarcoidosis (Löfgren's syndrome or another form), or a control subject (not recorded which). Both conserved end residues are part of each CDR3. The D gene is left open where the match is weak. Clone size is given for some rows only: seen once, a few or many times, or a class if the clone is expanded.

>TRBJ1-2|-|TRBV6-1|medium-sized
CASSEAPGETF
TGTGCCAGCAGTGAAGCGCCCGGGGAAACCTTC
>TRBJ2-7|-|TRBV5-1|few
CASSLAWGAYEQYF
TGCGCCAGCAGCTTGGCCTGGGGGGCCTACGAGCAGTACTTC
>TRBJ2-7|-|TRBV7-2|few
CASSLESGSYEQYF
TGTGCCAGCAGCTTAGAAAGCGGATCCTACGAGCAGTACTTC
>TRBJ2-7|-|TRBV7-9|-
CASSLSAGSYEQYF
TGTGCCAGCAGCTTATCGGCAGGGTCTTACGAGCAGTACTTC
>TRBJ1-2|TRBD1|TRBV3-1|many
CASSTGTAYGYTF
TGTGCCAGCAGTACCGGGACAGCCTATGGCTACACCTTC
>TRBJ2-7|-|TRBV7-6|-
CASSSPGRGDEQYF
TGTGCCAGCAGCTCGCCCGGACGGGGCGACGAGCAGTACTTC
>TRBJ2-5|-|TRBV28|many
CASVPWGQRTQYF
TGTGCCAGCGTCCCTTGGGGGCAACGGACCCAGTACTTC
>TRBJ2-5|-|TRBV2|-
CASSPPWISEGQETQYF
TGTGCCAGCAGTCCCCCATGGATTAGCGAGGGCCAAGAGACCCAGTACTTC
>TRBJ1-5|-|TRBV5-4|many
CASSSGGGLNQPQHF
TGTGCCAGCAGCTCCGGGGGGGGCCTCAATCAGCCCCAGCATTTT
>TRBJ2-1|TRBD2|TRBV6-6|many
CASSYLHGTSGGSSEQFF
TGTGCCAGCAGTTACTTACACGGGACTAGCGGGGGAAGTAGTGAGCAGTTCTTC
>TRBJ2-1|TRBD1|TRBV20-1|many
CSANRGPNEQFF
TGCAGTGCAAACAGGGGGCCGAATGAGCAGTTCTTC
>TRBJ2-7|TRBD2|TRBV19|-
CACGGGSYEQYF
TGTGCCTGCGGCGGGGGTTCCTACGAGCAGTACTTC
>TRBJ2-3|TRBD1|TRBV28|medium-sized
CASSPPDRHTDTQYF
TGTGCCAGCAGTCCACCGGACAGGCACACAGATACGCAGTATTTT
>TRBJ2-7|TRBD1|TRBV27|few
CASRRQGGRQYF
TGTGCCAGCAGGAGACAGGGTGGCAGGCAGTACTTC
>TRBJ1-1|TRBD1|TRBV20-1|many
CSARDPTGVNTEAFF
TGCAGTGCTAGAGACCCGACAGGGGTTAACACTGAAGCTTTCTTT
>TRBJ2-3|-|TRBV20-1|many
CSARDRHGSSTDTQYF
TGCAGTGCTAGAGATCGGCATGGTTCTAGCACAGATACGCAGTATTTT
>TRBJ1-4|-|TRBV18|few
CASSPQGGEEKLFF
TGTGCCAGCTCACCACAGGGTGGAGAGGAAAAACTGTTTTTT
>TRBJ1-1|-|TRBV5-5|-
CASSLTPALKAFF
TGTGCCAGCAGCTTGACCCCGGCCCTAAAAGCTTTCTTT
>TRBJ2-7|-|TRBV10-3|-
CAISASPGYEQYF
TGTGCCATCAGTGCTAGTCCAGGGTACGAGCAGTACTTC
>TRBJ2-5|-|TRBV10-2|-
CASSESTRGRETQYF
TGCGCCAGCAGTGAGTCGACTAGGGGAAGGGAGACCCAGTACTTC
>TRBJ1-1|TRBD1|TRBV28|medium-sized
CASSLVGGGTEAFF
TGTGCCAGCAGTTTGGTAGGGGGCGGCACTGAAGCTTTCTTT
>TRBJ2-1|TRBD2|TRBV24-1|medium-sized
CATSDLAYSGGEQFF
TGTGCCACCAGTGATTTGGCGTATAGCGGGGGGGAGCAGTTCTTC
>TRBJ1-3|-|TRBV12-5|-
CASGLGTITSGNTIYF
TGTGCTAGTGGTTTGGGGACTATTACCTCTGGAAACACCATATATTTT
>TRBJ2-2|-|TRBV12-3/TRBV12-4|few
CASSREVGELFF
TGTGCCAGCAGTCGTGAAGTAGGGGAGCTGTTTTTT
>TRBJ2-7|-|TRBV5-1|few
CASSLGLPDEQCF
TGCGCCAGCAGCTTGGGACTCCCGGACGAGCAGTGCTTC
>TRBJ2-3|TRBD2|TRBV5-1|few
CASSVETSGASTDTQYF
TGCGCCAGCAGCGTGGAAACTAGCGGGGCTAGCACAGATACGCAGTATTTT
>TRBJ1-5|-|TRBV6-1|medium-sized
CASSGTAGNQPQHF
TGTGCCAGCAGTGGGACCGCCGGCAATCAGCCCCAGCATTTT
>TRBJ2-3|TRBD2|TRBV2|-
CASRARTSGGSTDTQYF
TGTGCCAGCAGAGCCCGGACTAGCGGGGGTAGCACAGATACGCAGTATTTT
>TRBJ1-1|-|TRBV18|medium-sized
CASSLTENTEAFF
TGTGCCAGCAGCCTAACAGAGAACACTGAAGCTTTCTTT
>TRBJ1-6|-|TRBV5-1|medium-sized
CASSLGAANSPLHF
TGCGCCAGCAGCTTGGGGGCAGCAAATTCACCCCTCCACTTT
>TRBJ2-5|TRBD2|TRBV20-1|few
CSAPRTSGAPQETQYF
TGCAGTGCGCCTAGGACTAGCGGGGCACCCCAAGAGACCCAGTACTTC
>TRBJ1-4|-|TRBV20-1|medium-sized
CSARRGTNEKLFF
TGCAGTGCTAGAAGGGGGACTAATGAAAAACTGTTTTTT
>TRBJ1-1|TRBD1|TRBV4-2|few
CASSQDTAGQGVAFF
TGTGCCAGCAGCCAAGATACGGCGGGACAGGGGGTGGCTTTCTTT
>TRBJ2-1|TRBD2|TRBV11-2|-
CASSWTSGGANEQFF
TGTGCCAGCAGCTGGACTAGCGGGGGGGCTAATGAGCAGTTCTTC
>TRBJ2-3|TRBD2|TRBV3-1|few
CASSQGGGKDTQYF
TGTGCCAGCAGCCAGGGGGGGGGAAAAGATACGCAGTATTTT
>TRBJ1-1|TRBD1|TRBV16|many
CASTHGGTAEAFF
TGTGCCAGCACCCACGGGGGGACAGCTGAAGCTTTCTTT
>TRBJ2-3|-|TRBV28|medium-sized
CASSLRDTQYF
TGTGCCAGCAGTTTAAGGGATACGCAGTATTTT
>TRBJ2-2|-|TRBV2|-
CASILQDTGELFF
TGTGCCAGCATACTACAAGACACCGGGGAGCTGTTTTTT
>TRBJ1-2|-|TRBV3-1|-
CASSQNTNYGYTF
TGTGCCAGCAGCCAAAACACCAACTATGGCTACACCTTC
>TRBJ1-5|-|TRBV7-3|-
CASGGASNQSQHF
TGTGCCAGCGGGGGGGCGAGCAATCAGTCCCAGCATTTT
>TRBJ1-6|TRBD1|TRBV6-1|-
CASTLQGVRSPLHF
TGTGCCAGCACCCTACAGGGGGTAAGGTCACCCCTCCACTTT
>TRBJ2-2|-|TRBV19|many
CASSIGPNTGELFF
TGTGCCAGTAGTATAGGCCCGAACACCGGGGAGCTGTTTTTT
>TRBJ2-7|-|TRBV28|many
CASIPGQNSYEQYF
TGTGCCAGCATCCCAGGACAAAACTCCTACGAGCAGTACTTC
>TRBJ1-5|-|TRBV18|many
CASSPQGNSNQPQHF
TGTGCCAGCTCACCCCAAGGTAATAGCAATCAGCCCCAGCATTTT
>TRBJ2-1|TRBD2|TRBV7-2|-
CASSLGTSANEQLF
TGTGCCAGTAGCTTAGGGACTAGCGCGAATGAGCAGCTCTTC
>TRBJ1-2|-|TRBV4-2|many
CASSQRGGNYGYTF
TGTGCCAGCAGCCAGCGGGGGGGTAACTATGGCTACACCTTC
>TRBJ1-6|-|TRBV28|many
CASSHLPGQRNSPLHF
TGTGCCAGCAGTCACCTCCCAGGACAGAGGAATTCACCCCTCCACTTT
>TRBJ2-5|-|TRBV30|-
CAWSSSARGETQYF
TGTGCCTGGAGCAGTTCCGCCAGGGGAGAGACCCAGTACTTC
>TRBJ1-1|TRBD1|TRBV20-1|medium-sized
CSAVPQGPGEAFF
TGCAGTGCTGTCCCACAGGGGCCCGGAGAAGCTTTCTTT
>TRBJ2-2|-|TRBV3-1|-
CASSRSVGTNTGELFF
TGTGCCAGCAGCCGCAGCGTAGGGACGAACACCGGGGAGCTGTTTTTT
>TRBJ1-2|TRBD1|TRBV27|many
CASSPSGQGRVGYTF
TGTGCCAGCAGTCCCTCCGGACAGGGCAGGGTTGGCTACACCTTC
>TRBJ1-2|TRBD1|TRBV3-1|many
CASSLGTGLGGYTF
TGTGCCAGCAGCCTCGGGACAGGCCTTGGTGGCTACACCTTC
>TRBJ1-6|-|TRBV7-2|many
CASSSRVPAYNSPLHF
TGTGCCAGCAGCTCCAGGGTACCTGCCTATAATTCACCCCTCCACTTT
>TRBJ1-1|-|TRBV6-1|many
CASSSSGTGLRYTEAFF
TGTGCCAGCAGTTCCTCCGGGACGGGCTTAAGGTACACTGAAGCTTTCTTT
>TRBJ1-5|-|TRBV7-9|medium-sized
CASSLWGDGPQHF
TGTGCCAGCAGCCTGTGGGGCGACGGCCCCCAGCATTTT
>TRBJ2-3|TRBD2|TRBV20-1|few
CSARVVAGAPDTQYF
TGCAGTGCTAGAGTAGTAGCGGGGGCCCCAGATACGCAGTATTTT
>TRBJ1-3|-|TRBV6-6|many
CASSYPQDSGNTIYF
TGTGCCAGCAGTTACCCTCAGGATTCTGGAAACACCATATATTTT
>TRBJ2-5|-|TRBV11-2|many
CASSLDLDGEETQYF
TGTGCCAGCAGCTTAGATTTGGATGGTGAAGAGACCCAGTACTTC
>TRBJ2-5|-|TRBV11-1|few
CASSLVGRQQETQYF
TGTGCCAGCAGCTTAGTGGGTCGGCAGCAAGAGACCCAGTACTTC